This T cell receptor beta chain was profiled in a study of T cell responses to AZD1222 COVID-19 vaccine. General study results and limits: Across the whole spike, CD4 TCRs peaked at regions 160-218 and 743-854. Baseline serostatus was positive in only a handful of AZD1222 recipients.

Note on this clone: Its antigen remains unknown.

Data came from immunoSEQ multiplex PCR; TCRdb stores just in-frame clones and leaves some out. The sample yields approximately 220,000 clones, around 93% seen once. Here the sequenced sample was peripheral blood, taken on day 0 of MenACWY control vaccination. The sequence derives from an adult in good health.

CDR3 sequence reads: CASSQGAQYTDTQYF. Written as DNA, the CDR3 is TGTGCCAGCAGCCAAGGAGCGCAGTACACAGATACGCAGTATTTT. The chain couples TRBV3-1 (or the pseudogene TRBV3-2) to TRBJ2-3; no clear D gene. The CDR3 has 15 residues. Germline-derived CDR1 and CDR2 are LGHDT and YNNKEL (reference sequence). Trimming took 1 base from V and 2 from J, leaving 10 bases between them.